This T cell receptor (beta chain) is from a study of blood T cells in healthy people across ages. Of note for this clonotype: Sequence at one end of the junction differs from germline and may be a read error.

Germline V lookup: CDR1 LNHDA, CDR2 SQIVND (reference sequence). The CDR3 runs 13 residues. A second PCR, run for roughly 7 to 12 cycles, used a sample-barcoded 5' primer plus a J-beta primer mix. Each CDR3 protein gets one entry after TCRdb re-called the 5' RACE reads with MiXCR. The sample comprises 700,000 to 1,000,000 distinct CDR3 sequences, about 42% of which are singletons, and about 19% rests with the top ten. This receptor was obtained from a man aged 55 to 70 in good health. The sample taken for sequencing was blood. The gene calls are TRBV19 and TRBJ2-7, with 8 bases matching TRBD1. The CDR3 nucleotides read TGTGCCAGTAAACAGGGGGGCACCTACGAGCCGTACTTC. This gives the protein CASKQGGTYEPYF.